This record covers a single TCR beta chain. This sample is part of a study of blood T cell dynamics during melanoma immunotherapy. Time point: pre-treatment baseline. Sequencing was performed with immunoSEQ multiplex PCR; in TCRdb, only in-frame clones are kept and a portion is missing. The sample contains 10,000 to 15,000 clones, around 83% of which appear only once. This receptor was obtained from a human donor with melanoma. Sequenced here: blood, sampled from a patient treated with checkpoint blockade.

The CDR3 DNA reads as TGTGCCAGCAGAAATACAGGGCCCGAGTACTTC. As protein: CASRNTGPEYF. V and J are TRBV27 and TRBJ2-7; D might be TRBD1 (6 bases). CDR1 and CDR2 (germline): MNHEY, SMNVEV (reference sequence). The CDR3 covers 11 residues. Trimming left V 6 bases short and J 11 bases short, with 14 bases between.